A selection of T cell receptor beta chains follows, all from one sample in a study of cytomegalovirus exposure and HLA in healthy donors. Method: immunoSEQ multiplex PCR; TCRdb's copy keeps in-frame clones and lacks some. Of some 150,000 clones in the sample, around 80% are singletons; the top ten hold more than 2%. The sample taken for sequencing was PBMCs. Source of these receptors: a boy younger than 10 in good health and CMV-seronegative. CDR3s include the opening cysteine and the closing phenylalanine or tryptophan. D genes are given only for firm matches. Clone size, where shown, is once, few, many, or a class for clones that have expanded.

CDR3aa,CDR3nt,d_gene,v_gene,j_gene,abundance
CASRGGSSGNTIYF,TGTGCCAGCCGGGGAGGCAGCTCTGGAAACACCATATATTTT,NA,TRBV2,TRBJ1-3,NA
CASSIPGVSTDTQYF,TGTGCCAGTAGTATCCCCGGGGTCAGCACAGATACGCAGTATTTT,NA,TRBV19,TRBJ2-3,few
CASSPGTGGFWSYNEQFF,TGTGCCAGCAGCCCCGGGACAGGAGGGTTTTGGTCCTACAATGAGCAGTTCTTC,TRBD1,TRBV7-6,TRBJ2-1,few
CASSYRYNWDGYTF,TGTGCCAGCAGCTACAGGTACAACTGGGATGGCTACACCTTC,NA,TRBV11-2,TRBJ1-2,NA
CASSFYGFGEKLFF,TGTGCCAGCAGTTTTTACGGGTTTGGGGAAAAACTGTTTTTT,NA,TRBV28,TRBJ1-4,few
CAISEVGQGYGYTF,TGTGCCATCAGTGAAGTCGGACAGGGCTATGGCTACACCTTC,TRBD1,TRBV10-3,TRBJ1-2,NA
CASSQNSQGASEKLFF,TGTGCCAGCTCACAGAACTCGCAGGGGGCCTCTGAAAAACTGTTTTTT,TRBD1,TRBV18,TRBJ1-4,NA
CASSPPSQASDEQYF,TGTGCCAGCTCACCACCGAGTCAGGCCTCCGACGAGCAGTACTTC,NA,TRBV18,TRBJ2-7,NA
CASIQGAESAKNIQYF,TGTGCCAGCATTCAGGGGGCTGAATCAGCCAAAAACATTCAGTACTTC,TRBD1,TRBV6-6,TRBJ2-4,NA
CASSHSGGASDTQYF,TGTGCCAGCAGCCATAGCGGGGGGGCATCTGATACGCAGTATTTT,TRBD2,TRBV6-1,TRBJ2-3,few
CASTSWVDRGKDTEAFF,TGTGCCAGTACCTCCTGGGTTGACCGGGGAAAGGACACTGAAGCTTTCTTT,NA,TRBV19,TRBJ1-1,NA
CATTGGLEDDEQFF,TGTGCCACCACGGGGGGGCTCGAGGACGATGAGCAGTTCTTC,TRBD2,TRBV15,TRBJ2-1,NA
CSSSQTRTYEQYF,TGTTCCAGCAGCCAGACTCGAACCTACGAGCAGTACTTC,NA,TRBV7-9,TRBJ2-7,NA
CASRPGDRDYGYTF,TGTGCCAGCAGGCCAGGGGACAGGGACTATGGCTACACCTTC,TRBD1,TRBV11-2,TRBJ1-2,NA
CASSLGFRLETFF,TGTGCCAGCAGCTTAGGTTTCAGGTTGGAAACTTTCTTT,NA,TRBV7-2,TRBJ1-1,NA
CASSPREQGGEAFF,TGTGCCAGCTCACCACGGGAGCAGGGGGGCGAAGCTTTCTTT,TRBD1,TRBV18,TRBJ1-1,NA
CASLPLGAGDNNEQFF,TGTGCCAGCCTGCCCTTAGGTGCGGGGGACAACAATGAGCAGTTCTTC,NA,TRBV6-6,TRBJ2-1,NA
CASSQDLSAGQETQYF,TGTGCCAGCAGCCAAGATCTTTCGGCAGGACAAGAGACCCAGTACTTC,NA,TRBV4-2,TRBJ2-5,NA